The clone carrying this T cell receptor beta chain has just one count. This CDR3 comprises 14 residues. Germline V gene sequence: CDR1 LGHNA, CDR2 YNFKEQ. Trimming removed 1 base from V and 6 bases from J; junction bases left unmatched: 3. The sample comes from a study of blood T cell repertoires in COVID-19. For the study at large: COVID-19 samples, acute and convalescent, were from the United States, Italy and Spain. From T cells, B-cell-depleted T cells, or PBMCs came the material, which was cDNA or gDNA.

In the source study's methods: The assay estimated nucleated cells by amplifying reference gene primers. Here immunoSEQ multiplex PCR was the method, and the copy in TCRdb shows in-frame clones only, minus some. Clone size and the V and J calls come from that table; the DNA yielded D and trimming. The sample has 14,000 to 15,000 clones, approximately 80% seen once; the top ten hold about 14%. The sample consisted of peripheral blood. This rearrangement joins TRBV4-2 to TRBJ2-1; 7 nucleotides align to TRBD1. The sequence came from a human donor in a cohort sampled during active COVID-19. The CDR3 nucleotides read TGTGCCAGCAGCCAAGGGGGACAGAGCAATGAGCAGTTCTTC. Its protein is CASSQGGQSNEQFF.